A selection of T cell receptor beta chains follows, all from one sample in a study of shared clonotypes between healthy human individuals. Method: immunoSEQ multiplex PCR; TCRdb's copy keeps in-frame clones and lacks some. Among millions of clones listed, 85% to 95% were seen once. Material: naive CD4+ T cells sorted from blood. The source is a man between 18 and 35 years old in good health. Each CDR3 is given with its conserved first and last residue. The order of the fields is D gene, V gene, J gene, clone size, CDR3 protein, CDR3 DNA. The D gene is left open where the match is weak. Not all rows give a size; the values are once, few, many and, for expanded clones, a class.

TRBD1	TRBV6-1	TRBJ2-1	.	CASKGQGYNEQFF	TGTGCCAGCAAAGGACAGGGTTACAATGAGCAGTTCTTC
TRBD2	TRBV28	TRBJ2-7	.	CASTSGGPYEQYF	TGTGCCAGCACTAGCGGGGGACCATACGAGCAGTACTTC
.	TRBV29-1	TRBJ2-5	.	CSVRTRLQETQYF	TGCAGCGTACGGACAAGACTCCAAGAGACCCAGTACTTC
.	TRBV4-3	TRBJ1-6	.	CASSQVTQGGSYNSPLHF	TGCGCCAGCAGCCAAGTAACCCAAGGGGGGTCTTATAATTCACCCCTCCACTTT
.	TRBV5-1	TRBJ2-5	.	CASSLRVGETQYF	TGCGCCAGCAGCTTGAGAGTTGGAGAGACCCAGTACTTC
TRBD1	TRBV30	TRBJ1-5	.	CAWSSQGDQPQHF	TGTGCCTGGAGTAGCCAGGGGGATCAGCCCCAGCATTTT
.	TRBV13	TRBJ2-7	once	CASSPRPFGEQYF	TGTGCCAGCAGCCCCCGGCCCTTCGGGGAGCAGTACTTC
.	TRBV19	TRBJ1-5	.	CASSANQPQHF	TGTGCCAGTAGTGCGAATCAGCCCCAGCATTTT
.	TRBV5-6	TRBJ2-5	.	CASSSDEYPGWTQYF	TGTGCCAGCAGCTCAGATGAGTACCCCGGTTGGACCCAGTACTTC
TRBD1	TRBV6-1	TRBJ1-2	.	CASSERDRGSYGYTF	TGTGCCAGCAGTGAAAGGGACAGGGGATCTTATGGCTACACCTTC
.	TRBV18	TRBJ2-3	.	CASSPYGPLTDTQYF	TGTGCCAGCTCACCTTATGGTCCCCTCACAGATACGCAGTATTTT
TRBD1	TRBV18	TRBJ1-3	few	CASSPSGQGVRF	TGTGCCAGCTCACCATCGGGACAGGGGGTTCGATTT
TRBD1	TRBV5-1	TRBJ2-7	.	CASSRDRAMGEQYF	TGCGCCAGCAGTAGGGACAGGGCGATGGGGGAGCAGTACTTC
.	TRBV5-1	TRBJ2-7	.	CASSLRDEQYF	TGCGCCAGCAGCCTCCGGGACGAGCAGTACTTC
TRBD2	TRBV2	TRBJ2-1	once	CASSESRLAGVGNEQFF	TGTGCCAGCAGTGAGTCCCGACTAGCGGGAGTCGGGAATGAGCAGTTCTTC